This TCR beta chain was retrieved from a study of shared clonotypes between healthy human individuals. The genomic DNA of each subset was split evenly across several immunoSEQ plates. In replicate PCRs of sorted subsets, about 190 ng DNA, approximately 30,000 T cell genomes, was used. Some clones are missing from TCRdb's copy, which holds only in-frame ones; the method was immunoSEQ multiplex PCR. The repertoire consists of a few million clones, with approximately 93% occurring once and the leading ten covering under 0.45%. CD45RA+ naive and CD45RA-negative memory subsets were separated from CD4+ cells. Sequenced material: naive CD4+ T cells from PBMCs. Subset indicated: CD45RA+ positively selected. This sequence originates from a young man in good health. Some clones in this sample may be carry-over from other donors' samples.

The CDR3 DNA sequence: TGCGCCAGCAGCCCCGAACAACCACCTAGGGAAAAACTGTTTTTT. Translating it yields CASSPEQPPREKLFF. The rearrangement links TRBV5-1 to TRBJ1-4; no reliable D call. The CDR3 is 15 amino acids. V lost 4 bases and J lost 8, with 18 bases in between. The germline V gene has CDR1 SGHRS and CDR2 YFSETQ.